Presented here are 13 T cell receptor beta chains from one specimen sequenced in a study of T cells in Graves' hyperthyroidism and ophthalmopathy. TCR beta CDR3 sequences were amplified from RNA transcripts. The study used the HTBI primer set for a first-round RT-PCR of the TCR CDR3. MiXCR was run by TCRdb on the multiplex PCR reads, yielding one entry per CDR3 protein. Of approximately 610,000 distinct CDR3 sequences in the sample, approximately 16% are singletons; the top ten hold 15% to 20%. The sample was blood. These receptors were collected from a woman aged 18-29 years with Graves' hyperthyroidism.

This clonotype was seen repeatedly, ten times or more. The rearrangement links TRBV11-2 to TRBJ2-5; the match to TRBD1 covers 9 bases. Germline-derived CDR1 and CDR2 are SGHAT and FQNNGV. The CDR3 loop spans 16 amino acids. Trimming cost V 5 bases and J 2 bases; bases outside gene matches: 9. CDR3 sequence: CASSNRGRDKQETQYF. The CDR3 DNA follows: TGTGCCAGCAGCAACAGGGGGCGGGATAAGCAAGAGACCCAGTACTTC.

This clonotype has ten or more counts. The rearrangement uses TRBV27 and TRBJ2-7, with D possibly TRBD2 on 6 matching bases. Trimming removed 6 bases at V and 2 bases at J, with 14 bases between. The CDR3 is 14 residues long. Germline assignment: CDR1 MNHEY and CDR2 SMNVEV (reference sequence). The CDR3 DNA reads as TGTGCCAGCAGAACGGGCGGGGCCGCCTACGAGCAGTACTTC. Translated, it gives CASRTGGAAYEQYF.

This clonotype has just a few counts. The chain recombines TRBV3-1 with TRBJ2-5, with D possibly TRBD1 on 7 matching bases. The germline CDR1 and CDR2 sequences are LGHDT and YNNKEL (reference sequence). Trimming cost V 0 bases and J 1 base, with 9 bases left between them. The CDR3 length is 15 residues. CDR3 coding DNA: TGTGCCAGCAGCCAAGATCAGGGGGGCCAAGAGACCCAGTACTTC. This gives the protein CASSQDQGGQETQYF.

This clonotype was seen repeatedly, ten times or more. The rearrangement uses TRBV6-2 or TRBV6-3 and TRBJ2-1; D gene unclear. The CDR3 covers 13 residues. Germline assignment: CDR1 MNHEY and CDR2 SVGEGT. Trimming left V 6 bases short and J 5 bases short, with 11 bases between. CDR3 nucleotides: TGTGCCAGCAGCCACAGACCCGACAATGAGCAGTTCTTC. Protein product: CASSHRPDNEQFF.

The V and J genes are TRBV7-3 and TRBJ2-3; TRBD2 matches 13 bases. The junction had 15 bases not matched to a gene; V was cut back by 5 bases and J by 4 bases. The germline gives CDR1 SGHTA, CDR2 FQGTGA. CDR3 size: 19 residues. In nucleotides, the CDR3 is TGTGCCAGCAGCACAAAACTAGCGGGGGGGGACCCTAGCGCAGATACGCAGTATTTT. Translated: CASSTKLAGGDPSADTQYF.

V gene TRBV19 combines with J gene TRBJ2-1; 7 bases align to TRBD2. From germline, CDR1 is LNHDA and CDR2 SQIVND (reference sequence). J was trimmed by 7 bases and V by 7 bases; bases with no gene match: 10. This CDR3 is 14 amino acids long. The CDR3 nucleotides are TGTGCCAGTACCTGGAACGTCGGGGGGAATGAGCAGTTCTTC. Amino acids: CASTWNVGGNEQFF.

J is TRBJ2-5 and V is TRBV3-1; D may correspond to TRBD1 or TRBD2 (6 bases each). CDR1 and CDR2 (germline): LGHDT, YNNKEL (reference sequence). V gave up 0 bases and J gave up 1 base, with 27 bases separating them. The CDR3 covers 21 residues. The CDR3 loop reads CASSQDRIKQGPAGIQETQYF. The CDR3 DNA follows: TGTGCCAGCAGCCAAGATCGGATAAAACAGGGTCCGGCGGGAATCCAAGAGACCCAGTACTTC.

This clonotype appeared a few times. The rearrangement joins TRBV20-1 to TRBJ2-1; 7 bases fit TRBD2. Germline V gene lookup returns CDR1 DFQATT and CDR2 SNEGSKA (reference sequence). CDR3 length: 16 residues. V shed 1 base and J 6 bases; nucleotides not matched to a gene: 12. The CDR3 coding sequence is TGCAGTGCTAGAGTCGGTACATCCGGACTAGGCAATGAGCAGTTCTTC. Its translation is CSARVGTSGLGNEQFF.

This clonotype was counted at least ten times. As DNA, the CDR3 is TGTGCCAGCAGCCCTGACAGGGCGAGGACCGGGGAGCTGTTTTTT. It is translated as CASSPDRARTGELFF. This chain connects TRBV6-1 to TRBJ2-2, with 7 nucleotides matching TRBD1. After removal of 6 bases from V and 5 bases from J, the junction contained 9 bases not matched to a gene. This CDR3 region has 15 residues. CDR1 is MNHNS and CDR2 is SASEGT in the germline V gene.

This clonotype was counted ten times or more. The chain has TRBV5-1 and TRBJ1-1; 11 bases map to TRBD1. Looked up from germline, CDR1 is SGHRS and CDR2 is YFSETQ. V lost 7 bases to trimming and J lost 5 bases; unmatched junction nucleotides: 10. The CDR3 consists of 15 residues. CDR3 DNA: TGCGCCAGCTCCTGGGGGGGACAGGGGGGTACTGAAGCTTTCTTT. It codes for CASSWGGQGGTEAFF.

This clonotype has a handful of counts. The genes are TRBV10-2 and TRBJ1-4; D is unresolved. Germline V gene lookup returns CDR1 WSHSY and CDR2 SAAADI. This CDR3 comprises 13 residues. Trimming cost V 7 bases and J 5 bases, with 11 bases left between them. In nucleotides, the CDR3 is TGCGCCAGCACCCCCACGGGAAATGAAAAACTGTTTTTT. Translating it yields CASTPTGNEKLFF.

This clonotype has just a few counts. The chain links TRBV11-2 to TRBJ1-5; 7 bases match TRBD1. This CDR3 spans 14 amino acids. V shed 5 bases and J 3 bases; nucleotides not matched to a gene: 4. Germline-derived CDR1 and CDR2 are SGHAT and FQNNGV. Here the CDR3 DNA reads TGTGCCAGCAGCCAGGACAGGTACAATCAGCCCCAGCATTTT. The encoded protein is CASSQDRYNQPQHF.

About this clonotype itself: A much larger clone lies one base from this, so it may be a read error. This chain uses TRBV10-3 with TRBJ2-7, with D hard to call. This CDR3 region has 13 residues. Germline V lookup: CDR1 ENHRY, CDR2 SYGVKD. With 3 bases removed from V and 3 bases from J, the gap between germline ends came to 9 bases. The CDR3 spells CAISEGLLYEQYF. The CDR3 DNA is TGTGCCATCAGTGAAGGGCTACTCTACGAGCAGTACTTC.